The next 26 T cell receptor beta chains were all read from a single sample in a study of OX40 agonist ivuxolimab in advanced cancers. Sequencing was performed with immunoSEQ multiplex PCR; in TCRdb, only in-frame clones are kept and a portion is missing. The table includes about 50,000 clones, 84% detected once. This specimen was CD4+ or CD8+ T cells sorted from blood, taken in a trial of the OX40 agonist ivuxolimab. These receptors originate from an adult with an advanced solid tumor such as melanoma, head and neck, liver or kidney cancer.

The chain has TRBV4-1 and TRBJ2-5; 8 bases map to TRBD2. Trimming at V came to 1 base and at J to 5 bases, leaving 6 bases not matched to a gene. The CDR3 runs to 15 residues. Germline values: CDR1 MGHRA, CDR2 YSYEKL. The CDR3 spells CASSQVTGGIETQYF. The DNA for the CDR3 is TGCGCCAGCAGCCAAGTGACGGGGGGGATTGAGACCCAGTACTTC.

The chain couples TRBV28 to TRBJ2-1, with TRBD2 matching over 7 bases. The V gene's germline CDR1 is MDHEN and CDR2 SYDVKM. This CDR3 region has 15 residues. V shed 2 bases and J 1 base; nucleotides not matched to a gene: 2. CDR3 in amino acids: CASSLAGESYNEQFF. For the CDR3, the DNA is TGTGCCAGCAGTTTAGCGGGAGAATCCTACAATGAGCAGTTCTTC.

The chain joins TRBV6-5 to TRBJ2-2; no clear D. CDR1 and CDR2 (germline): MNHEY, SVGAGI. CDR3 length: 10 amino acids. V lost 11 bases, J lost 6 bases, and 7 bases lay in between. In DNA, the CDR3 is TGTGCCGCCTACGCCGGGGAGCTGTTTTTT. It translates to CAAYAGELFF.

The chain links TRBV2 to TRBJ1-5; no reliable D call. The V gene's germline CDR1 is SNHLY and CDR2 FYNNEI. CDR3 size: 13 residues. V lost 8 bases and J lost 0, with 8 bases in between. This CDR3 is CASGLDSNQPQHF. DNA of the CDR3: TGTGCCAGCGGACTAGATAGCAATCAGCCCCAGCATTTT.

The genes are TRBV2 and TRBJ2-7, with D perhaps matching TRBD1 or TRBD2 (6 bases each). The CDR3 consists of 14 residues. From germline, CDR1 is SNHLY and CDR2 FYNNEI. V lost 0 bases, J lost 5 bases, and 11 bases lay in between. CDR3 residues: CASSEATGGHEQYF. The CDR3, as DNA: TGTGCCAGCAGTGAAGCGACAGGAGGGCACGAGCAGTACTTC.

The gene calls are TRBV5-1 and TRBJ2-1, with a possible D match to TRBD1 (5 bases). CDR1 is SGHRS, CDR2 YFSETQ, per germline. The CDR3 has 15 residues. Deletions cut 6 bases from V and 8 bases from J, with 21 bases between. CDR3 in amino acids: CASTLDSILGDEQFF. The CDR3 DNA follows: TGCGCCAGCACCCTAGACAGTATTCTCGGCGATGAGCAGTTCTTC.

The chain combines TRBV12-5 with TRBJ2-7, with 7 bases identical to TRBD2. Germline assignment: CDR1 LGHNT and CDR2 FRNRAP. CDR3 length: 13 amino acids. V shed 1 base and J 7 bases; nucleotides not matched to a gene: 4. The CDR3 DNA is TGTGCTAGTGGTTTGGAGGAGGGAGGGGAGCAGTACTTC. Translated, it gives CASGLEEGGEQYF.

This rearrangement joins TRBV7-9 to TRBJ2-5; D uncertain. Trimming removed 5 bases at V and 5 bases at J, with 6 bases between. Per the germline V gene, CDR1 is SEHNR and CDR2 is FQNEAQ (reference sequence). The CDR3 loop spans 11 amino acids. The CDR3 nucleotides read TGTGCCAGCAGCCTCTACGAGACCCAGTACTTC. Its protein product is CASSLYETQYF.

V usage is TRBV12-5 and J usage is TRBJ1-4, with D possibly matching TRBD1 (5 bases). There are 18 residues in the CDR3. V gave up 2 bases and J gave up 0 bases, with 16 bases separating them. Looked up from germline, CDR1 is LGHNT and CDR2 is FRNRAP. The CDR3 loop is CASGLTGPEQATNEKLFF. In DNA form, the CDR3 reads TGTGCTAGTGGTTTGACAGGCCCCGAACAAGCAACTAATGAAAAACTGTTTTTT.

The V and J genes are TRBV12-5 and TRBJ2-1; possibly TRBD1 or TRBD2 for D (5 bases each). Germline CDR1 reads LGHNT; CDR2 reads FRNRAP. The ends were cut back, 0 bases at V and 1 base at J, with 16 bases in the middle. The CDR3 length is 18 residues. CDR3 protein: CASGLVQASFKSYNEQFF. CDR3 coding DNA: TGTGCTAGTGGTTTGGTACAGGCTAGCTTCAAGTCCTACAATGAGCAGTTCTTC.

V and J are TRBV4-2 and TRBJ2-7; TRBD1 agrees at 7 bases. V shed 5 bases and J 5 bases; nucleotides not matched to a gene: 9. The CDR3 length is 14 residues. Germline loops: CDR1 LGHNA, CDR2 YNFKEQ. CDR3 loop: CASSRGTVSNEQYF. CDR3 DNA sequence: TGTGCCAGCAGCAGGGGGACAGTGTCCAACGAGCAGTACTTC.

V is TRBV7-9 and J is TRBJ2-7; 9 bases fit TRBD1. The CDR3 length is 16 residues. Looked up from germline, CDR1 is SEHNR and CDR2 is FQNEAQ (reference sequence). V lost 3 bases and J lost 2; bases outside the gene matches: 8. CDR3 amino acids: CASSFPERDRAYEQYF. CDR3 DNA: TGTGCCAGCAGCTTTCCGGAGAGGGACAGGGCCTACGAGCAGTACTTC.

The table lists this clone with a count of one. The chain has TRBV6-5 and TRBJ1-2; possibly TRBD1 for D (6 bases). The length of the CDR3 is 12 residues. Germline V lookup: CDR1 MNHEY, CDR2 SVGAGI. Trimming removed 5 bases at V and 3 bases at J, with 7 bases between. The CDR3 loop reads CASSRGDYGYTF. In DNA form, the CDR3 reads TGTGCCAGCAGTAGGGGGGACTATGGCTACACCTTC.

The chain joins TRBV5-4 to TRBJ2-5; D ambiguous. V lost 1 base to trimming and J lost 0 bases, with 1 base between them. Germline loops: CDR1 SGHNT, CDR2 YYREEE (reference sequence). CDR3 length equals 12 residues. As DNA, the CDR3 is TGTGCCAGCAGCTTGAACCAAGAGACCCAGTACTTC. This gives the protein CASSLNQETQYF. The complete variable domain, with remaining parts taken from reference TRBV5-4 and TRBJ2-5, reads ETGVTQSPTHLIKTRGQQVTLRCSSQSGHNTVSWYQQALGQGPQFIFQYYREEENGRGNFPPRFSGLQFPNYSSELNVNALELDDSALYLCASSLNQETQYFGPGTRLLVL.

This clone showed up just a few times. The J gene is TRBJ1-2, the V gene TRBV9; perhaps TRBD1 as D (5 bases). Germline V lookup: CDR1 SGDLS, CDR2 YYNGEE. V lost 1 base and J lost 4, with 8 bases in between. The CDR3 extends over 13 amino acids. The CDR3 spells CASSVTGFYGYTF. The CDR3 DNA follows: TGTGCCAGCAGCGTAACAGGTTTCTATGGCTACACCTTC.

The chain links TRBV19 to TRBJ2-2, with a possible D match to TRBD1 (6 bases). Trimming left V 1 base short and J 1 base short, with 7 bases between. The CDR3 spans 15 residues. Germline assignment: CDR1 LNHDA and CDR2 SQIVND (reference sequence). The DNA of the CDR3 is TGTGCCAGTAGTATAGGACAGGTGAACACCGGGGAGCTGTTTTTT. This encodes CASSIGQVNTGELFF. Full variable domain (outside the CDR3, taken from reference TRBV19 and TRBJ2-2): DGGITQSPKYLFRKEGQNVTLSCEQNLNHDAMYWYRQDPGQGLRLIYYSQIVNDFQKGDIAEGYSVSREKKESFPLTVTSAQKNPTAFYLCASSIGQVNTGELFFGEGSRLTVL.

The chain uses TRBV19 and TRBJ1-2, with D tentatively TRBD1 (6 bases). The V and J ends lost 3 bases and 7 bases respectively, with 18 bases between them. The CDR3 consists of 15 residues. From germline, CDR1 is LNHDA and CDR2 SQIVND (reference sequence). The CDR3 sequence is CASSMMYREGSGYTF. The CDR3 DNA is TGTGCCAGTAGTATGATGTACAGGGAGGGCTCTGGCTACACCTTC.

The J gene is TRBJ2-1, the V gene TRBV2; D remains unclear. V lost 5 bases, J lost 2 bases, and 10 bases lay in between. Germline assignment: CDR1 SNHLY and CDR2 FYNNEI. The CDR3 is 14 residues long. CDR3: CASSQQSPYNEQFF. DNA for the CDR3: TGTGCCAGCAGTCAACAAAGTCCCTACAATGAGCAGTTCTTC.

V is TRBV14 and J is TRBJ2-3; D is ambiguous. The germline V gene has CDR1 SGHDN and CDR2 FVKESK. The V end lost 0 bases, the J end lost 2 bases, and 12 bases lay between the germline ends. The CDR3 totals 16 residues. CDR3 residues: CASSQDLATNTDTQYF. The CDR3 nucleotides are TGTGCCAGCAGCCAAGATCTGGCTACCAACACAGATACGCAGTATTTT.

The rearrangement joins TRBV9 to TRBJ1-5; D is perhaps TRBD1 (5 bases). V dropped 0 bases and J dropped 6 bases, with 10 bases sitting between them. The CDR3 runs 14 residues. Per the germline V gene, CDR1 is SGDLS and CDR2 is YYNGEE. The CDR3 loop reads CASSVEGGAQPQHF. The CDR3 region has the DNA TGTGCCAGCAGCGTAGAGGGAGGGGCTCAGCCCCAGCATTTT.

This chain connects TRBV7-2 to TRBJ2-1, with TRBD2 as a possible D gene (7 bases). The CDR3 loop spans 17 amino acids. CDR1 is SGHTA and CDR2 is FQGNSA in the germline V gene. Trimming left V 6 bases short and J 2 bases short, with 20 bases between. As DNA, the CDR3 is TGTGCCAGCAGTTCCCTGGGGGGGGCCGCCCCCTACAATGAGCAGTTCTTC. It specifies CASSSLGGAAPYNEQFF.

V is TRBV15 and J is TRBJ1-3, with D perhaps matching TRBD1 (6 bases). The ends were cut back, 0 bases at V and 8 bases at J, with 20 bases in the middle. Germline lookup yields CDR1 LNHNV and CDR2 YYDKDF (reference sequence). This CDR3 is 17 amino acids long. This CDR3 reads CATSRDWGQGYGDTIYF. The CDR3 DNA sequence: TGTGCCACCAGCAGAGATTGGGGGCAGGGTTATGGCGACACCATATATTTT.

V and J are TRBV21-1 and TRBJ1-5; the DNA was not used to check the table's D call, TRBD1. TRBV21-1 corresponds to a pseudogene. CDR3 size: 18 residues. CDR3 amino acids: CASSKWSPGQGANQPQHF. The CDR3 DNA sequence: TGTGCCAGCAGCAAATGGAGCCCGGGACAGGGGGCCAATCAGCCCCAGCATTTT.

This rearrangement joins TRBV10-3 to TRBJ1-2; a possible D gene is TRBD1 (5 bases). This CDR3 contains 16 residues. V lost 4 bases, J lost 1 base, and 16 bases lay in between. Germline-derived CDR1 and CDR2 are ENHRY and SYGVKD. Here the CDR3 reads CAISGWGGRLNYGYTF. Here the CDR3 DNA reads TGTGCCATCAGTGGATGGGGGGGACGCCTTAACTATGGCTACACCTTC.

The gene calls are TRBV25-1 and TRBJ1-3; perhaps TRBD1 as D (5 bases). Trimming cost V 3 bases and J 2 bases, with 8 bases left between them. Germline CDR1 reads MGHDK; CDR2 reads SYGVNS. The CDR3 sequence is 14 residues long. The CDR3 bases are TGTGCCAGCAGTGACCCAGGGACTGGAAACACCATATATTTT. Its translation is CASSDPGTGNTIYF. Full variable domain (remainder filled in from reference TRBV25-1 and TRBJ1-3): EADIYQTPRYLVIGTGKKITLECSQTMGHDKMYWYQQDPGMELHLIHYSYGVNSTEKGDLSSESTVSRIRTEHFPLTLESARPSHTSQYLCASSDPGTGNTIYFGEGSWLTVV.

The V gene is TRBV6-5, the J gene TRBJ1-4, with 9 bases matching TRBD1. V was pared by 5 bases and J by 10 bases, with 11 bases of the junction left unmatched. The CDR3 has 15 amino acids. The germline V gene encodes CDR1 MNHEY and CDR2 SVGAGI. The DNA of the CDR3 is TGTGCCAGCAGTCCCCGGGGACAGGGCCGTGGAAAACTGTTTTTT. Translation gives CASSPRGQGRGKLFF.